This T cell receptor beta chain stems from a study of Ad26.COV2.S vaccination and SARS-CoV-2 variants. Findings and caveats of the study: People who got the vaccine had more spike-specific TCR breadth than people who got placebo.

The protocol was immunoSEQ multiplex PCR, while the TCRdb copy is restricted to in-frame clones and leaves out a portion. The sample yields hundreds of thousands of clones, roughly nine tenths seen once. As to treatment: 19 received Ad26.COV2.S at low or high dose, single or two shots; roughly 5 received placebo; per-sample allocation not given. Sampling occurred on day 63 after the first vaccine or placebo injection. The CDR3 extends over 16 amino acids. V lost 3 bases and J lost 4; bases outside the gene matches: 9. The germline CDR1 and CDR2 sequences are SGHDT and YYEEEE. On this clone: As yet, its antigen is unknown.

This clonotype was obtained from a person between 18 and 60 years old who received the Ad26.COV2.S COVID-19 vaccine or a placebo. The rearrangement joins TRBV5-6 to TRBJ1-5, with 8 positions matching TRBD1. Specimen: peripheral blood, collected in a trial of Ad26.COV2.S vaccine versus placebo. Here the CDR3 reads CASSWGAGQVNQPQHF. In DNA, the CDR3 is TGTGCCAGCAGCTGGGGTGCGGGACAGGTGAATCAGCCCCAGCATTTT.